This TCR beta chain originates from a study of blood T cell repertoires in COVID-19. On the study more broadly: Samples came from the United States, Italy and Spain, spanning acute and convalescent COVID-19. T cells, B-cell-depleted T cells, or PBMCs provided the cDNA or gDNA that served as material.

In the original processing: Researchers report that nucleated cell counts were estimated from reference gene primer amplification. Clones were read by immunoSEQ multiplex PCR, and TCRdb kept only the in-frame ones, dropping some. V, J and clone size are taken as reported in that table, and D and trimming were inferred from the DNA itself. This table holds about 130,000 clones, around 88% found once. The CDR3 is made up of 14 amino acids. CDR1 is SGHRS, CDR2 YFSETQ, per germline. The V end was cut by 4 bases, the J end by 8 bases, with 13 bases between. This sequence was found in a man between 45 and 60 years old with acute or convalescent COVID-19. This sequence joins TRBV5-1 and TRBJ1-6; no firm D call. Sequenced sample: peripheral blood. CDR3 loop: CASSRNTGDSPLHF. The CDR3 bases are TGCGCCAGCAGCAGAAACACGGGAGATTCACCCCTCCACTTT.